These T cell receptor beta chains were read from a single sample in a study of technical replicates of blood from a handful of donors. Here immunoSEQ multiplex PCR was the method, and the copy in TCRdb shows in-frame clones only, minus some. The sample consists of some 56,000 clones, 90% to 95% of them appearing once. What was sequenced was PBMCs. All receptors derive from a human donor in good health. Some clones in this sample may be carry-over from other donors' samples. CDR3s include the opening cysteine and the closing phenylalanine or tryptophan. The D gene is left open where the match is weak.

>TRBJ2-7|TRBV7-8|TRBD2
CASSLAPGLVYYEQYF
>TRBJ2-7|TRBV13|TRBD2
CASSPTGTSGTYEQYF
>TRBJ2-2|TRBV5-4|.
CASGKHGGGNTGELFF
>TRBJ1-4|TRBV19|.
CASSIGGDYNEKLFF
>TRBJ1-3|TRBV18|.
CASSPEGNTIYF
>TRBJ1-4|TRBV2|.
CASSPGATNEKLFF
>TRBJ2-3|TRBV27|.
CASSFVTSTDTQYF
>TRBJ2-2|TRBV29-1|.
CSVAEVGELFF
>TRBJ1-1|TRBV15|.
CATSRELRAEAFF
>TRBJ2-5|TRBV5-6|.
CASTDGRGETQYF
>TRBJ2-1|TRBV6-5|.
CASSYWGVGEQFF
>TRBJ2-7|TRBV7-2|TRBD1
CASSSRTGWYEQYF
>TRBJ2-5|TRBV5-8|.
CASPGYRRETQYF
>TRBJ2-3|TRBV7-2|TRBD2
CASSLRTSVRTDTQYF
>TRBJ2-6|TRBV5-6|.
CASSLWGAGANVLTF
>TRBJ1-6|TRBV10-2|.
CASRTTGKESPLHF
>TRBJ2-1|TRBV5-1|TRBD1
CASSWGDRASSYNEQFF
>TRBJ1-1|TRBV5-1|.
CASSSGGGYTEAFF
>TRBJ2-2|TRBV4-3|TRBD2
CASSQDPEWGLANTGELFF
>TRBJ1-2|TRBV19|.
CAGGDYYGYTF
>TRBJ2-1|TRBV5-1|TRBD1
CASSLGQGDDEQFF
>TRBJ1-2|TRBV7-2|.
CASSLVGPNYGYTF
>TRBJ2-1|TRBV6-4|TRBD2
CASSRTSGGDNEQFF
>TRBJ2-1|TRBV10-3|TRBD2
CAISELAGPNNEQFF
>TRBJ2-7|TRBV7-9|.
CASSLVGGPGEQYF
>TRBJ2-5|TRBV18|.
CASSPLSLAPETQYF
>TRBJ1-3|TRBV4-2|.
CASSESPQGGSGNTIYF
>TRBJ2-3|TRBV29-1|TRBD2
CSGGERGSTDTQYF
>TRBJ2-5|TRBV18|.
CASSPQEVENTQYF
>TRBJ1-2|TRBV30|.
CAWSGIQGWYGYTF
>TRBJ2-3|TRBV13|TRBD2
CASSLATSGGATDTQYF
>TRBJ2-7|TRBV15|TRBD2
CATSRGGSYEQYF
>TRBJ2-2|TRBV7-7|.
CASSSSDWTGELFF
>TRBJ2-2|TRBV4-2|TRBD2
CASSQQTSGSSTGELFF
>TRBJ1-4|TRBV6-1|.
CASSEQGPNEKLFF
>TRBJ1-6|TRBV6-5|.
CASSYFWPRGNSPLHF
>TRBJ2-1|TRBV19|.
CASSKFGLSYNEQFF
>TRBJ2-7|TRBV5-4|.
CASSSPGIEQYF
>TRBJ2-5|TRBV4-3|TRBD1
CASSRSGQGSETQYF
>TRBJ2-1|TRBV9|TRBD2
CASSVNAGGPNEQFF
>TRBJ1-5|TRBV7-6|TRBD1
CASSHPGQGASSNQPQHF
>TRBJ1-6|TRBV5-6|.
CASSLVGDSPLHF
>TRBJ2-7|TRBV27|TRBD1
CASSFRDRGYEQYF
>TRBJ1-4|TRBV5-1|.
CASSTGTWGEKLFF
>TRBJ2-1|TRBV7-9|TRBD2
CASSLIAGGRNEQFF
>TRBJ1-1|TRBV4-1|TRBD1
CASSQDRTGVTEAFF
>TRBJ2-7|TRBV7-9|TRBD1
CASSPRTGGYEQYF
>TRBJ2-3|TRBV25-1|.
CASTSAGLSSDTQYF
>TRBJ1-6|TRBV6-5|TRBD1
CASRWDRGFISPLHF